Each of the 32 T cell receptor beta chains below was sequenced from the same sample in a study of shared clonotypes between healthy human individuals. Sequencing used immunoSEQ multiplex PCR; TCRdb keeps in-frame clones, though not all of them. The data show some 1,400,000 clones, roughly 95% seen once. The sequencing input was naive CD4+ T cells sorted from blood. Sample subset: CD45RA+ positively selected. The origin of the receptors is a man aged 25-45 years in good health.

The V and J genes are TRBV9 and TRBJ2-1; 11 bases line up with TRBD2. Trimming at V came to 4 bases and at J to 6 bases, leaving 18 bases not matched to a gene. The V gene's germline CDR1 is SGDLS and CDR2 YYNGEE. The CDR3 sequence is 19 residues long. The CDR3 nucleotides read TGTGCCAGCAGCTCCTATAGCGGGAGGGCCCTTTTAACACGCAATGAGCAGTTCTTC. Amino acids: CASSSYSGRALLTRNEQFF.

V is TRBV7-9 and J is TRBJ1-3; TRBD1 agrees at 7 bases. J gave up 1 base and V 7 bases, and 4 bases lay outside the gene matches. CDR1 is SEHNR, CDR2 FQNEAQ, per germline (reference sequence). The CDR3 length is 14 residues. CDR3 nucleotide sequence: TGTGCCAGCACCCAGGGGGGTTCTGGAAACACCATATATTTT. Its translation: CASTQGGSGNTIYF.

CDR3 coding DNA: TGTGCCAGCAGCCGGGGATTTAGGAGGCCCTACAATGAGCAGTTCTTC. This sequence encodes CASSRGFRRPYNEQFF. The V and J genes are TRBV14 and TRBJ2-1, with D perhaps matching TRBD2 (5 bases). Germline values: CDR1 SGHDN, CDR2 FVKESK. The V and J ends lost 4 bases and 2 bases respectively, with 15 bases between them. The CDR3 is 16 amino acids.

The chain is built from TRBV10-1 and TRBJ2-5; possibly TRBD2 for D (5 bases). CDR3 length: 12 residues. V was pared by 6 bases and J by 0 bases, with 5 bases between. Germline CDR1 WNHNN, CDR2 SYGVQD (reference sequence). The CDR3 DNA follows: TGCGCCAGCAGCGGGAACCAAGAGACCCAGTACTTC. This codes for CASSGNQETQYF.

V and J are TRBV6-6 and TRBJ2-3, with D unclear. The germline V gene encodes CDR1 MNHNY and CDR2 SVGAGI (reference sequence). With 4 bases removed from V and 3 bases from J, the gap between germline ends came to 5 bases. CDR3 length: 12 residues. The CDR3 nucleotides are TGTGCCAGCAGTTCCCTTACAGATACGCAGTATTTT. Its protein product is CASSSLTDTQYF.

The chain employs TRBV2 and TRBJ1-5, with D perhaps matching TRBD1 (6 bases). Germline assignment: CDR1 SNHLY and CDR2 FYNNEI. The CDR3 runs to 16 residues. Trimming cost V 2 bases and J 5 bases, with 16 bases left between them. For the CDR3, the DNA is TGTGCCAGCAGTGAACCCGGCCGGGGACAACATCAGCCCCAGCATTTT. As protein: CASSEPGRGQHQPQHF.

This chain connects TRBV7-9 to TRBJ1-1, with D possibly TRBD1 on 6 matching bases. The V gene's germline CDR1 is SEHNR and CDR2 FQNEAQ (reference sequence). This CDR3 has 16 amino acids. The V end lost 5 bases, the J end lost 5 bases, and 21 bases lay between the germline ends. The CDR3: CASSPQWGRGMTEAFF. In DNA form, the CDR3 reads TGTGCCAGCAGCCCCCAATGGGGCAGGGGCATGACTGAAGCTTTCTTT.

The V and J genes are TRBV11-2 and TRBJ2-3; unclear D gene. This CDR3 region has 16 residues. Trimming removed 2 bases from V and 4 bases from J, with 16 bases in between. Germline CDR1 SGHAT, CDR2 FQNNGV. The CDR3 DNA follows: TGTGCCAGCAGCTTAATCGATTGGGTTTTATCAGATACGCAGTATTTT. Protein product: CASSLIDWVLSDTQYF.

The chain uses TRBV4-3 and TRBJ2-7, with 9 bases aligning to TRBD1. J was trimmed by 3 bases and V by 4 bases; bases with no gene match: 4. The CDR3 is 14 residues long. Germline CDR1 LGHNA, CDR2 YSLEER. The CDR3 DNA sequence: TGCGCCAGCAGCCGTCGACAGGGGGGCTACGAGCAGTACTTC. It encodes CASSRRQGGYEQYF.

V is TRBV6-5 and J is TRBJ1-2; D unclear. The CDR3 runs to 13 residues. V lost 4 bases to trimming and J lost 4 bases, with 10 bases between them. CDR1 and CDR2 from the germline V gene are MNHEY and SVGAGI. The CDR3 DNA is TGTGCCAGCAGTTCACACAGAATCTATGGCTACACCTTC. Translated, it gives CASSSHRIYGYTF.

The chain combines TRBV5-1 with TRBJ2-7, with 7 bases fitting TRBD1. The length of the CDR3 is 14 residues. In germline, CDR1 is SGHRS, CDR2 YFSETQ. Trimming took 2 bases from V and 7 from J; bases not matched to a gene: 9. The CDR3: CASSFLDRTGEQYF. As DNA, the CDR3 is TGCGCCAGCAGCTTCCTTGACAGGACAGGAGAGCAGTACTTC.

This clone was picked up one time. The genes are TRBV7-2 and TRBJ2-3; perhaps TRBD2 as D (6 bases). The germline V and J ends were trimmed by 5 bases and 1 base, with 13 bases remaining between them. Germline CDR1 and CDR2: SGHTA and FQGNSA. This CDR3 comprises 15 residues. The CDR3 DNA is TGTGCCAGCAGCAATCCGGGAGCTGGCACAGATACGCAGTATTTT. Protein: CASSNPGAGTDTQYF.

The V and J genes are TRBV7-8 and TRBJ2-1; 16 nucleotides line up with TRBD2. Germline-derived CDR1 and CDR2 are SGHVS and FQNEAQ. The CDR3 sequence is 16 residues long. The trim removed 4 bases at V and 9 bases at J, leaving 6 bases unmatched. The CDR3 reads CASSSGLAGGQSEQFF. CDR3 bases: TGTGCCAGCAGCTCGGGACTAGCGGGAGGGCAAAGTGAGCAGTTCTTC.

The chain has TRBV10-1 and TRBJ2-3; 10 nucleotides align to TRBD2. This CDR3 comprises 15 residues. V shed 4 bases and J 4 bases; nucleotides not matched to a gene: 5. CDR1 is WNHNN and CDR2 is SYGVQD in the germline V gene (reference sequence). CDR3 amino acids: CASSGSSGSADTQYF. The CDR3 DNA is TGCGCCAGCAGTGGGTCTAGCGGGAGTGCAGATACGCAGTATTTT.

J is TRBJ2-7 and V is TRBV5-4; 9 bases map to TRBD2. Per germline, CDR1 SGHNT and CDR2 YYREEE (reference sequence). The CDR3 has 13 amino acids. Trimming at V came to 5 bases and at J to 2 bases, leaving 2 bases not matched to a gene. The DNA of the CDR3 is TGTGCCAGCAGTTCTAGCGGGGCCTACGAGCAGTACTTC. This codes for CASSSSGAYEQYF.

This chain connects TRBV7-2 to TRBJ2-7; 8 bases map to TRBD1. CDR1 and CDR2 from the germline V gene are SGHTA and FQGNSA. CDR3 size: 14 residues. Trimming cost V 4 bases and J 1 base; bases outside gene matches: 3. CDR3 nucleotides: TGTGCCAGCAGCTACCGGGACAGGTCCTACGAGCAGTACTTC. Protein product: CASSYRDRSYEQYF.

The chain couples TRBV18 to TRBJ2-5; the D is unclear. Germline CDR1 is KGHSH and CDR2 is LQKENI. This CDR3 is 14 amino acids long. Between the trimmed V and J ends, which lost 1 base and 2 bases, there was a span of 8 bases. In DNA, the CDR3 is TGTGCCAGCTCACCACGGCTCCTACAAGAGACCCAGTACTTC. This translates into CASSPRLLQETQYF.

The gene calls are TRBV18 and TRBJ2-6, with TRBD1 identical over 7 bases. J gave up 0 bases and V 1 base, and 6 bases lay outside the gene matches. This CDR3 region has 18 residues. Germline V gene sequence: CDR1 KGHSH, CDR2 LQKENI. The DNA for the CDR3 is TGTGCCAGCTCACCACTCCCAGGGGGTAGCTCTGGGGCCAACGTCCTGACTTTC. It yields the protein CASSPLPGGSSGANVLTF.

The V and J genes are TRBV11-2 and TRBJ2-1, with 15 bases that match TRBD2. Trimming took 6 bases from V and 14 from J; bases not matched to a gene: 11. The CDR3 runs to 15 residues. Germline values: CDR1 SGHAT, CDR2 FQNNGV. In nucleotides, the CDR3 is TGTGCCAGCAGTCCCCCGGGACTAGCGGGAGGAATTAAGTTCTTC. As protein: CASSPPGLAGGIKFF.

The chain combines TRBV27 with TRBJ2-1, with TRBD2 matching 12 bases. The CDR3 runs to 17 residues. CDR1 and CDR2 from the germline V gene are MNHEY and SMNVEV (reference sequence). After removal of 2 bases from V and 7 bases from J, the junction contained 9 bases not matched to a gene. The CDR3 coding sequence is TGTGCCAGCAGTTTACGTCTAGCGGGAGGGCCGGGGAATGAGCAGTTCTTC. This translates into CASSLRLAGGPGNEQFF.

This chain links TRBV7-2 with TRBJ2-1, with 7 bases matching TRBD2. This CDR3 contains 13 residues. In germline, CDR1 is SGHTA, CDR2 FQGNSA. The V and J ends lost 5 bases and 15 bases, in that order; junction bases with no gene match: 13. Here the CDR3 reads CASSPRTRAWRFF. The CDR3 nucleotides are TGTGCCAGCAGCCCCCGGACTAGGGCGTGGCGGTTCTTC.

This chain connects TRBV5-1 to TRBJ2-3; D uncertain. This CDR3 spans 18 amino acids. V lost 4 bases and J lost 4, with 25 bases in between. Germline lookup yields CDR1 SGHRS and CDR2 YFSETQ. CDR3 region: CASSPQMNGAASPDTQYF. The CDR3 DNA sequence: TGCGCCAGCAGCCCTCAGATGAACGGCGCCGCATCCCCAGATACGCAGTATTTT.

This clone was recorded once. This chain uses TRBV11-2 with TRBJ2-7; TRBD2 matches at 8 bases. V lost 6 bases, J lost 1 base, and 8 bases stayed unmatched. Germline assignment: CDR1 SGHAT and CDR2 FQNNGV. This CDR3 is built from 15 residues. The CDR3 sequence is CASRLSGSKSYEQYF. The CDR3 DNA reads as TGTGCCAGCAGATTAAGCGGGAGTAAGTCCTACGAGCAGTACTTC.

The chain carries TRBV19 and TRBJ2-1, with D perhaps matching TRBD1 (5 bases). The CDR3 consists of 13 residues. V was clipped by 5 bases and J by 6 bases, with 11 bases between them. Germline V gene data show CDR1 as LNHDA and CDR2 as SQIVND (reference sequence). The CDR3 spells CASSSRQFNEQFF. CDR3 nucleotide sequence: TGTGCCAGTAGTTCTCGACAGTTCAATGAGCAGTTCTTC.

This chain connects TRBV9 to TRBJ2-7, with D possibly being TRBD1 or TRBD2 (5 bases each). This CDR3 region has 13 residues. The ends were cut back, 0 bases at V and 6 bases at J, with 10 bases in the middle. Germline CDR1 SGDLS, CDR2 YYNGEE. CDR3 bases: TGTGCCAGCAGCGTAGCTCTCGGGGCCGAGCAGTACTTC. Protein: CASSVALGAEQYF.

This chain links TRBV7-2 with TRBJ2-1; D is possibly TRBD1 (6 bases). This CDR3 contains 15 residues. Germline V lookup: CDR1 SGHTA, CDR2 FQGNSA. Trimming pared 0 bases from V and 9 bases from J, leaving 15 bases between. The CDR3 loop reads CASSLARTASGEQFF. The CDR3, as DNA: TGTGCCAGCAGCTTAGCCCGGACAGCTTCGGGTGAGCAGTTCTTC.

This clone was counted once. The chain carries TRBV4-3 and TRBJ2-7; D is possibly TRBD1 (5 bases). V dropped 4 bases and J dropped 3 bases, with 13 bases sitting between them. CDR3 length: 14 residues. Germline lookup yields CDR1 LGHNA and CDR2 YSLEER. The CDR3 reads CASSLAAGNYEQYF. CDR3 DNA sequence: TGCGCCAGCAGCCTGGCGGCAGGGAACTACGAGCAGTACTTC.

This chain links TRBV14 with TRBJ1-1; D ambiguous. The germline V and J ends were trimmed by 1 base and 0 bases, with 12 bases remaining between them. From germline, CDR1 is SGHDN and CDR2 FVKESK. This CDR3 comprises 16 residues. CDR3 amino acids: CASSQAVDGVNTEAFF. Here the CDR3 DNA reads TGTGCCAGCAGCCAAGCTGTCGACGGGGTGAACACTGAAGCTTTCTTT.

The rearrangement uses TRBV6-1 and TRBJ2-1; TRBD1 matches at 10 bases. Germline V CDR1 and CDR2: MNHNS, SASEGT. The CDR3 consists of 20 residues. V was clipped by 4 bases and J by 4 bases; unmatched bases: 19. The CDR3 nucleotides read TGTGCCAGCAGTGGATACCGGGACAGGGGAATTGCGGGAACATACAATGAGCAGTTCTTC. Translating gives CASSGYRDRGIAGTYNEQFF.

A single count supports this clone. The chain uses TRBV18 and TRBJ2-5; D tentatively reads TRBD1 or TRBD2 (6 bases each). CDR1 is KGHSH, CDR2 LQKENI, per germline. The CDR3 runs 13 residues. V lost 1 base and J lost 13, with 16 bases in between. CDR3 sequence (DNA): TGTGCCAGCTCACCACATACGGGGGCGCCCGCGTACTTC. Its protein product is CASSPHTGAPAYF. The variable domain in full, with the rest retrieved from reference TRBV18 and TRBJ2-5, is NAGVMQNPRHLVRRRGQEARLRCSPMKGHSHVYWYRQLPEEGLKFMVYLQKENIIDESGMPKERFSAEFPKEGPSILRIQQVVRGDSAAYFCASSPHTGAPAYFGPGTRLLVL.

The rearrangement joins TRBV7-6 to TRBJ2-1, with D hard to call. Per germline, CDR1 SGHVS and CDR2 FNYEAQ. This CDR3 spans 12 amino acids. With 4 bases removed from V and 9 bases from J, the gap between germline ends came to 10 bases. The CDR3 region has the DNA TGTGCCAGCAGCTCCCGCTCAGGTGAGCAGTTCTTC. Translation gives CASSSRSGEQFF.

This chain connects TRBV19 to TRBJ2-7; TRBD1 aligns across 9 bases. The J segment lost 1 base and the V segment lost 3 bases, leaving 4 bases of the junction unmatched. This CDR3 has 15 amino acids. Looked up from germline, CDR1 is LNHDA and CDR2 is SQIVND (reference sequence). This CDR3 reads CASSIPGTGSYEQYF. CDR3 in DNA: TGTGCCAGTAGTATTCCCGGGACAGGGTCCTACGAGCAGTACTTC.